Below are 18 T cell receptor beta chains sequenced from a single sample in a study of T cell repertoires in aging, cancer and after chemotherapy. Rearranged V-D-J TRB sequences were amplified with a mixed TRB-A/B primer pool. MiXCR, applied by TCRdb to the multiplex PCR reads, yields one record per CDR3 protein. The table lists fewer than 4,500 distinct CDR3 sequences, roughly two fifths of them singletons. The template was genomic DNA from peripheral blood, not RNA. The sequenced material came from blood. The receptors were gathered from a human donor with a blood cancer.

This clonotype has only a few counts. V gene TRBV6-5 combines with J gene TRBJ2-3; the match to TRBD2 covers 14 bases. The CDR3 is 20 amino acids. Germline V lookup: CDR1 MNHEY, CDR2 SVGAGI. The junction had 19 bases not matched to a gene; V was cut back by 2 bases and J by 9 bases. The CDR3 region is CASSYTGTSGRKSVPRTQYF. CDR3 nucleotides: TGTGCCAGCAGTTACACCGGGACTAGCGGGAGAAAGTCTGTTCCCAGAACGCAGTATTTT.

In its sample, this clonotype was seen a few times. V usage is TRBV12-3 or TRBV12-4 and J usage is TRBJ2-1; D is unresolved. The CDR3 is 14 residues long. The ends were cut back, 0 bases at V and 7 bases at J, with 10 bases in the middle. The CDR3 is CASSLARLANEQFF. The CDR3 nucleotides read TGTGCCAGCAGTTTAGCGCGTCTTGCAAATGAGCAGTTCTTC.

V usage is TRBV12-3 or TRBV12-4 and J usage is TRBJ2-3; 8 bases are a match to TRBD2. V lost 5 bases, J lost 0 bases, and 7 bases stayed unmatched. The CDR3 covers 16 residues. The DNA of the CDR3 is TGTGCCAGCAGTCCTCTCGGGACTAGAAGCACAGATACGCAGTATTTT. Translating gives CASSPLGTRSTDTQYF.

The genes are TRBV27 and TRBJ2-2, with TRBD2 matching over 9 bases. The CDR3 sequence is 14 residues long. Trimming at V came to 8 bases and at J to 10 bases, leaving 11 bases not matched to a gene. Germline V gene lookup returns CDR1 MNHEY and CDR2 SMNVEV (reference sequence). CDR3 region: CASSGGRADVELFF. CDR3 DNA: TGTGCCAGCTCCGGCGGGAGGGCCGACGTGGAGCTGTTTTTT.

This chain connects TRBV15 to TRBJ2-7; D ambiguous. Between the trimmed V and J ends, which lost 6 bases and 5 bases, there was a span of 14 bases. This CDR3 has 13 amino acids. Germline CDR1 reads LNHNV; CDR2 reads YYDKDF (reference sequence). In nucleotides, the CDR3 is TGTGCCACCAGGGTCCTAACGGCCGACGAGCAGTACTTC. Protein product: CATRVLTADEQYF.

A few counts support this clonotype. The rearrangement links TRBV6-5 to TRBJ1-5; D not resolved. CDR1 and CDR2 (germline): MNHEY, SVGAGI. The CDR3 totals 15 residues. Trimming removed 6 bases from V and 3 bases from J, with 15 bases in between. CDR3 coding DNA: TGTGCCAGCAGAAAGGACCGAGGGAACAATCAGCCCCAGCATTTT. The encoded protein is CASRKDRGNNQPQHF.

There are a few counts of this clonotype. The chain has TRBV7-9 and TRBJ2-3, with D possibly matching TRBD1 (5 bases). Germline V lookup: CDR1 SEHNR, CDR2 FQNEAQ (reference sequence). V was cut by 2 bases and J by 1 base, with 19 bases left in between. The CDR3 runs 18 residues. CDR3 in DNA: TGTGCCAGCAGCTTAATGCAGGGAAATCGTCGACGCACAGATACGCAGTATTTT. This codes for CASSLMQGNRRRTDTQYF.

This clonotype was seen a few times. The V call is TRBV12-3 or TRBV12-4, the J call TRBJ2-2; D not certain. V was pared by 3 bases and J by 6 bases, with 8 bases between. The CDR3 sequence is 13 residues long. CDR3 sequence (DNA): TGTGCCAGCAGTTTTTCAAGTCCCGGGGAGCTGTTTTTT. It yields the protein CASSFSSPGELFF.

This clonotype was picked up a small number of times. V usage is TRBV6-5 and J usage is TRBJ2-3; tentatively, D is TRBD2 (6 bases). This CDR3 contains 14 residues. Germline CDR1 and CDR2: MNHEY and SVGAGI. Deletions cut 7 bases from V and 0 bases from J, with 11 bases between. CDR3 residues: CASKSGTSTDTQYF. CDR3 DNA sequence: TGTGCCAGCAAGTCGGGGACTAGCACAGATACGCAGTATTTT.

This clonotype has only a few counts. The CDR3 nucleotides read TGTGCCAGCAGTTACCAGTCGGGCACCTACAATGAGCAGTTCTTC. Translating gives CASSYQSGTYNEQFF. This rearrangement joins TRBV6-5 to TRBJ2-1; D not certain. Per the germline V gene, CDR1 is MNHEY and CDR2 is SVGAGI. CDR3 length: 15 amino acids. Trimming removed 2 bases at V and 2 bases at J, with 10 bases between.

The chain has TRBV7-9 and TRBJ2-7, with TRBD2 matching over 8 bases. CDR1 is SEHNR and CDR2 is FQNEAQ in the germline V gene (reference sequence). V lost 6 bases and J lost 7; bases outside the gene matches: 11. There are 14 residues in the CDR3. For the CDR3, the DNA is TGTGCCAGCAGGGCCCAGCGGGAGACTAAGGAGCAGTACTTC. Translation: CASRAQRETKEQYF.

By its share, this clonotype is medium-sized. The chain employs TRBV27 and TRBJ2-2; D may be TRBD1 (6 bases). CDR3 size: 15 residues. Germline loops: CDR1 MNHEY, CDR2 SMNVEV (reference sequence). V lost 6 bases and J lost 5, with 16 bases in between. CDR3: CASRPKQGITGELFF. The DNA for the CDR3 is TGTGCCAGCAGACCCAAACAGGGAATAACCGGGGAGCTGTTTTTT.

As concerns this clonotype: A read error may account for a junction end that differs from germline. The CDR3 DNA sequence: TGTGCCGGCAGTTACTCGACTAGGGGCGAGCAGTACTTC. Its translation is CAGSYSTRGEQYF. This chain joins TRBV6-5 and TRBJ2-7, with TRBD2 as a possible D gene (6 bases). The CDR3 is 13 amino acids. CDR1 and CDR2 from the germline V gene are MNHEY and SVGAGI.

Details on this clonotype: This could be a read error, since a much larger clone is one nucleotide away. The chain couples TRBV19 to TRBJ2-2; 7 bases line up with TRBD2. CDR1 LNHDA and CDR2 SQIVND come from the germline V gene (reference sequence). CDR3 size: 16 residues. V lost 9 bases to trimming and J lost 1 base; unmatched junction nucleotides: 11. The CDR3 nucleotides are TGTGCCAGCAGTGGGCTGGCTAGCGGGAACACCGGGGAGCTGTTTTTT. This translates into CASSGLASGNTGELFF.

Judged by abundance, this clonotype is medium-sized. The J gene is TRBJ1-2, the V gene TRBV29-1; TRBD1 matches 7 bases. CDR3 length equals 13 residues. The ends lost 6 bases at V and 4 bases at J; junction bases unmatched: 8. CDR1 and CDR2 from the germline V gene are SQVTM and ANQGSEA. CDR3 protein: CSVGRGYGYGYTF. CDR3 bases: TGCAGCGTCGGCAGGGGGTACGGCTATGGCTACACCTTC.

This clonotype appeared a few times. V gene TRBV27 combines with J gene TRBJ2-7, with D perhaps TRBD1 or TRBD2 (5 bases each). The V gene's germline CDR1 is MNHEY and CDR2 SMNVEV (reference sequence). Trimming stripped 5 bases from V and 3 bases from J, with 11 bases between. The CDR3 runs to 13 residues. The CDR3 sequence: CASSPSGGYEQYF. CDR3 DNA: TGTGCCAGCAGTCCCAGTGGGGGCTACGAGCAGTACTTC.

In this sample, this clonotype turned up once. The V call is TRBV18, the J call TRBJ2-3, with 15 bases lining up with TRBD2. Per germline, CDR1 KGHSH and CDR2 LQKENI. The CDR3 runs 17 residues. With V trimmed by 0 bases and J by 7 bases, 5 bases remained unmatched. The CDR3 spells CASSPPGLAGGGYTQYF. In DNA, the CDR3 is TGTGCCAGCTCACCACCGGGACTAGCGGGAGGTGGTTATACGCAGTATTTT.

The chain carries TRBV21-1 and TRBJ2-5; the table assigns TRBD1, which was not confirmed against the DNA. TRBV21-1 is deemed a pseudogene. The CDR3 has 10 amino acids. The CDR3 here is CAKTGETQYF. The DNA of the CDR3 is TGTGCCAAGACAGGGGAGACCCAGTACTTC.